A selection of T cell receptor beta chains follows, all from one sample in a study of blood T cell repertoires in COVID-19. The data were produced by immunoSEQ multiplex PCR, yet TCRdb's version contains in-frame clones alone and is incomplete. The sample includes 300,000 to 350,000 clones, 87% of them seen just once. Specimen: peripheral blood. These receptors were collected from a man between 18 and 35 years old with active or convalescent COVID-19. Each CDR3 is given with its conserved first and last residue. D genes are given only for firm matches. Part of the rows lack a size; the others show once, few, many or a class for expanded clones.

size: NA
J: TRBJ2-7
V: TRBV13
D: TRBD2
CDR3: CASSRGLAGVEQYF
DNA: TGTGCCAGCAGTCGTGGACTAGCGGGAGTCGAGCAGTACTTC

size: NA
J: TRBJ2-5
V: TRBV4-3
D: TRBD1
CDR3: CASSQEEGQYQETQYF
DNA: TGCGCCAGCAGCCAAGAAGAGGGACAGTACCAAGAGACCCAGTACTTC

size: NA
J: TRBJ1-1
V: TRBV20-1
D: NA
CDR3: CSASSGGNTEAFF
DNA: TGCAGTGCTAGTTCAGGAGGGAACACTGAAGCTTTCTTT

size: NA
J: TRBJ1-3
V: TRBV15
D: NA
CDR3: CATRTGLGNTIYF
DNA: TGTGCCACCAGAACAGGGCTGGGAAACACCATATATTTT

size: NA
J: TRBJ1-5
V: TRBV25-1
D: NA
CDR3: CASSTPDSNQPQHF
DNA: TGTGCCAGCAGTACCCCGGACAGTAATCAGCCCCAGCATTTT

size: NA
J: TRBJ2-3
V: TRBV5-5
D: TRBD2
CDR3: CASNRGGGTDTQYF
DNA: TGTGCCAGCAATCGGGGAGGGGGCACAGATACGCAGTATTTT

size: NA
J: TRBJ2-5
V: TRBV6-5
D: NA
CDR3: CASLAGAGTQYF
DNA: TGTGCCAGCTTAGCAGGGGCAGGGACCCAGTACTTC

size: NA
J: TRBJ2-7
V: TRBV6-5
D: NA
CDR3: CASRTTGTMNEQYF
DNA: TGTGCCAGCAGAACTACCGGAACGATGAACGAGCAGTACTTC

size: NA
J: TRBJ1-1
V: TRBV25-1
D: TRBD1
CDR3: CASSPDRGRAWGTEAFF
DNA: TGTGCCAGCAGTCCAGACAGGGGAAGGGCTTGGGGCACTGAAGCTTTCTTT

size: once
J: TRBJ2-3
V: TRBV2
D: NA
CDR3: CASDREGGTDTQYF
DNA: TGTGCCAGTGATAGGGAGGGGGGTACAGATACGCAGTATTTT

size: NA
J: TRBJ2-2
V: TRBV6-1
D: NA
CDR3: CASSEPARGTGELFF
DNA: TGTGCCAGCAGTGAACCGGCGAGGGGGACCGGGGAGCTGTTTTTT

size: NA
J: TRBJ1-5
V: TRBV6-5
D: NA
CDR3: CASSYYSNQPQHF
DNA: TGTGCCAGCAGTTATTATAGCAATCAGCCCCAGCATTTT

size: few
J: TRBJ2-4
V: TRBV11-2
D: TRBD2
CDR3: CASSPGTSGGIAKNIQYF
DNA: TGTGCCAGCAGCCCCGGGACTAGCGGGGGTATAGCCAAAAACATTCAGTACTTC

size: NA
J: TRBJ1-3
V: TRBV10-1
D: NA
CDR3: CASSASGDTGNTIYF
DNA: TGCGCCAGCAGTGCCAGTGGTGACACTGGAAACACCATATATTTT

size: NA
J: TRBJ1-1
V: TRBV28
D: NA
CDR3: CASSFRLGRGSEGTEAFF
DNA: TGTGCCAGCAGTTTTCGCCTTGGGAGGGGGAGTGAGGGCACTGAAGCTTTCTTT

size: NA
J: TRBJ2-1
V: TRBV15
D: NA
CDR3: CATSREMEWVERRLPNNEQFF
DNA: TGTGCCACCAGCAGAGAGATGGAGTGGGTGGAGCGGCGCCTACCGAACAATGAGCAGTTCTTC

size: NA
J: TRBJ1-2
V: TRBV5-1
D: TRBD1
CDR3: CASSNPGQGGTNYGYTF
DNA: TGCGCCAGCAGCAATCCGGGACAGGGCGGGACTAACTATGGCTACACCTTC

size: once
J: TRBJ2-7
V: TRBV10-3
D: NA
CDR3: CAISDGDYEQYF
DNA: TGTGCCATCAGCGACGGAGACTACGAGCAGTACTTC

size: few
J: TRBJ1-4
V: TRBV5-1
D: NA
CDR3: CASSLQVSNEKLFF
DNA: TGCGCCAGCAGCTTACAGGTGTCTAATGAAAAACTGTTTTTT

size: NA
J: TRBJ2-5
V: TRBV29-1
D: TRBD2
CDR3: CSVDGTSGTQETQYF
DNA: TGCAGCGTAGACGGGACTAGCGGAACCCAAGAGACCCAGTACTTC

size: once
J: TRBJ2-7
V: TRBV6-2/TRBV6-3
D: NA
CDR3: CASTPLGDLYYEQYF
DNA: TGTGCCAGCACCCCACTGGGGGACTTATACTACGAGCAGTACTTC

size: NA
J: TRBJ2-3
V: TRBV2
D: NA
CDR3: CASSEVPFTSTDTQYF
DNA: TGTGCCAGCAGTGAGGTGCCCTTTACTAGCACAGATACGCAGTATTTT

size: NA
J: TRBJ2-5
V: TRBV5-4
D: TRBD2
CDR3: CASSLGPGGGETQYF
DNA: TGTGCCAGCAGCTTAGGACCGGGCGGGGGGGAGACCCAGTACTTC

size: NA
J: TRBJ1-2
V: TRBV7-9
D: NA
CDR3: CASSHHRSSGFDGYTF
DNA: TGTGCCAGCAGCCACCATAGATCCTCGGGGTTCGATGGCTACACCTTC

size: NA
J: TRBJ2-3
V: TRBV3-1/TRBV3-2
D: NA
CDR3: CASSQMSGLPTDTQYF
DNA: TGTGCCAGCAGCCAAATGAGCGGGTTACCCACAGATACGCAGTATTTT

size: NA
J: TRBJ2-1
V: TRBV24-1
D: NA
CDR3: CATSDAGSSDEQFF
DNA: TGTGCCACCAGTGATGCTGGGAGTAGTGATGAGCAGTTCTTC

size: NA
J: TRBJ1-2
V: TRBV5-1
D: TRBD1
CDR3: CASSQGQNYGYTF
DNA: TGCGCCAGCAGCCAGGGACAGAACTATGGCTACACCTTC

size: NA
J: TRBJ2-3
V: TRBV19
D: NA
CDR3: CASSIDRAADTQYF
DNA: TGTGCCAGTAGTATAGACAGGGCGGCAGATACGCAGTATTTT

size: NA
J: TRBJ2-7
V: TRBV5-1
D: NA
CDR3: CASSLNLQIYEQYF
DNA: TGCGCCAGCAGCTTGAATCTACAGATCTACGAGCAGTACTTC

size: once
J: TRBJ2-7
V: TRBV5-4
D: TRBD1
CDR3: CASSGDSYEQYF
DNA: TGTGCCAGCAGCGGGGACAGCTACGAGCAGTACTTC

size: few
J: TRBJ2-3
V: TRBV19
D: TRBD2
CDR3: CASSPLAGTSTDTQYF
DNA: TGTGCCAGTAGCCCACTAGCGGGAACTAGCACAGATACGCAGTATTTT

size: NA
J: TRBJ1-3
V: TRBV19
D: NA
CDR3: CASKAEHSGNTIYF
DNA: TGTGCCAGCAAAGCGGAGCACTCTGGAAACACCATATATTTT

size: NA
J: TRBJ2-7
V: TRBV15
D: TRBD1
CDR3: CATSPPGTGGRYEQYF
DNA: TGTGCCACCAGCCCGCCTGGGACAGGGGGTAGGTACGAGCAGTACTTC

size: once
J: TRBJ2-7
V: TRBV4-1
D: TRBD2
CDR3: CASSQVPWTSGYEQYF
DNA: TGCGCCAGCAGCCAAGTCCCTTGGACTAGCGGCTACGAGCAGTACTTC

size: NA
J: TRBJ2-1
V: TRBV7-8
D: TRBD1
CDR3: CASSLGVRGIDNEQFF
DNA: TGTGCCAGCAGCTTAGGCGTCAGGGGGATCGACAATGAGCAGTTCTTC

size: NA
J: TRBJ1-4
V: TRBV27
D: TRBD1
CDR3: CASGIRTGVEKLFF
DNA: TGTGCCAGCGGTATTCGGACAGGGGTCGAAAAACTGTTTTTT

size: NA
J: TRBJ1-4
V: TRBV7-8
D: TRBD1
CDR3: CASSRETGIREKLFF
DNA: TGTGCCAGCAGCCGTGAGACAGGGATTCGAGAAAAACTGTTTTTT

size: NA
J: TRBJ1-4
V: TRBV6-2/TRBV6-3
D: TRBD1
CDR3: CASSWTGEEIQEKLFF
DNA: TGTGCCAGCAGCTGGACAGGGGAGGAAATACAGGAAAAACTGTTTTTT

size: NA
J: TRBJ2-7
V: TRBV3-1/TRBV3-2
D: NA
CDR3: CASTGEAAYEQYF
DNA: TGTGCCAGCACGGGGGAAGCGGCTTACGAGCAGTACTTC

size: NA
J: TRBJ1-1
V: TRBV19
D: NA
CDR3: CASSIYREAFF
DNA: TGTGCCAGTAGTATTTATAGAGAAGCTTTCTTT

size: NA
J: TRBJ2-1
V: TRBV29-1
D: TRBD2
CDR3: CSVAGGPGEQFF
DNA: TGCAGCGTAGCGGGAGGGCCTGGTGAGCAGTTCTTC

size: once
J: TRBJ1-6
V: TRBV5-1
D: TRBD1
CDR3: CASSFLLRGRNSPLHF
DNA: TGCGCCAGCAGCTTCCTCCTCAGGGGGAGGAATTCACCCCTCCACTTT

size: NA
J: TRBJ1-6
V: TRBV6-5
D: TRBD1
CDR3: CASSYRTGGRSPLHF
DNA: TGTGCCAGCAGTTACAGAACAGGGGGCCGGTCACCCCTCCACTTT

size: NA
J: TRBJ1-5
V: TRBV6-5
D: NA
CDR3: CASSSGFYQPQHF
DNA: TGTGCCAGCAGTTCGGGTTTTTATCAGCCCCAGCATTTT

size: NA
J: TRBJ2-7
V: TRBV7-9
D: TRBD1
CDR3: CASSSDPGQTSYEQYF
DNA: TGTGCCAGCAGCTCCGACCCGGGACAGACCTCCTACGAGCAGTACTTC

size: NA
J: TRBJ2-3
V: TRBV13
D: NA
CDR3: CASSPGTDTQYF
DNA: TGTGCCAGCAGCCCCGGCACAGATACGCAGTATTTT

size: NA
J: TRBJ1-3
V: TRBV9
D: NA
CDR3: CALSSRDTIYF
DNA: TGTGCCCTCTCGTCCCGAGACACCATATATTTT

size: NA
J: TRBJ2-6
V: TRBV4-1
D: NA
CDR3: CASSQRGSGANVLTF
DNA: TGCGCCAGCAGCCAACGGGGCTCTGGGGCCAACGTCCTGACTTTC

size: NA
J: TRBJ1-3
V: TRBV12-5
D: NA
CDR3: CASGLGEEGNTIYF
DNA: TGTGCTAGTGGTTTGGGAGAAGAAGGAAACACCATATATTTT

size: NA
J: TRBJ2-6
V: TRBV28
D: NA
CDR3: CASSFPRSGANVLTF
DNA: TGTGCCAGCAGTTTCCCCCGCTCTGGGGCCAACGTCCTGACTTTC

size: NA
J: TRBJ2-3
V: TRBV28
D: NA
CDR3: CASSTGLRGTTDTQYF
DNA: TGTGCCAGCAGTACGGGCCTTCGCGGGACCACAGATACGCAGTATTTT

size: NA
J: TRBJ1-2
V: TRBV6-5
D: TRBD1
CDR3: CASIGTGAYGYTF
DNA: TGTGCCAGCATAGGGACAGGGGCTTATGGCTACACCTTC

size: NA
J: TRBJ2-3
V: TRBV2
D: TRBD1
CDR3: CASIKSRETGEADTQYF
DNA: TGTGCCAGCATTAAATCCCGAGAGACAGGGGAAGCAGATACGCAGTATTTT

size: NA
J: TRBJ2-1
V: TRBV14
D: NA
CDR3: CASSQDPGNEQFF
DNA: TGTGCCAGCAGCCAAGACCCGGGCAATGAGCAGTTCTTC

size: NA
J: TRBJ2-7
V: TRBV6-2/TRBV6-3
D: TRBD2
CDR3: CASSRTSGASFVHEQYF
DNA: TGTGCCAGCAGTAGGACTAGCGGAGCGTCCTTCGTCCACGAGCAGTACTTC

size: NA
J: TRBJ2-2
V: TRBV9
D: TRBD2
CDR3: CASSVGGSGGSRAGELFF
DNA: TGTGCCAGCAGCGTAGGTGGTAGCGGGGGGAGTCGGGCCGGGGAGCTGTTTTTT

size: NA
J: TRBJ1-2
V: TRBV28
D: NA
CDR3: CASTDTYRSNYGYTF
DNA: TGTGCCAGCACCGACACCTACAGGTCTAACTATGGCTACACCTTC

size: once
J: TRBJ2-7
V: TRBV5-1
D: NA
CDR3: CASSSGQQYEQYF
DNA: TGCGCCAGCAGCTCAGGACAGCAATACGAGCAGTACTTC

size: NA
J: TRBJ1-5
V: TRBV6-6
D: NA
CDR3: CASSRRQDSNQPQHF
DNA: TGTGCCAGCAGTCGAAGACAAGATAGCAATCAGCCCCAGCATTTT